This is a list of T cell receptor beta chains from one sample in a study of metastatic and nonmetastatic thyroid tumors. TCRdb re-clonotyped the PCR reads via MiXCR. This table holds about 23,000 clones, about a quarter found once. The sequenced sample was tumor tissue. These receptors were collected from a female donor with papillary thyroid cancer or a benign thyroid nodule (not recorded which). Some clones in this sample may be carry-over from other donors' samples. Each CDR3 is given with its conserved first and last residue. A D gene is named only where the DNA matches it firmly. Expanded clones are given a class, and other clones once, few, many or no size at all.

d_call: TRBD1
j_call: TRBJ1-5
clone_size: few
v_call: TRBV6-5
cdr3_nt: TGTGCCAGCGGTTACCGGCCGGGACAGTGGGTGGGTAATCAGCCCCAGCATTTT
cdr3_aa: CASGYRPGQWVGNQPQHF

d_call: .
j_call: TRBJ1-5
clone_size: few
v_call: TRBV20-1
cdr3_nt: TGCAGTGCTAGGCGCTCGGGACACAGCAATCAGCCCCAGCATTTT
cdr3_aa: CSARRSGHSNQPQHF

d_call: .
j_call: TRBJ2-1
clone_size: .
v_call: TRBV11-2
cdr3_nt: TGTGCCAGCAGCTCCCTACGGGGCTCCTACAATGAGCAGTTCTTC
cdr3_aa: CASSSLRGSYNEQFF

d_call: .
j_call: TRBJ2-2
clone_size: .
v_call: TRBV5-4
cdr3_nt: TGTGCCAGCAGCTTCCTGGGCGGGGTCACCGGGGAGCTGTTTTTT
cdr3_aa: CASSFLGGVTGELFF

d_call: .
j_call: TRBJ1-1
clone_size: few
v_call: TRBV12-3/TRBV12-4
cdr3_nt: TGTGCCAGCAGCCCGTTACGGTGGGGAGCTTTCTTT
cdr3_aa: CASSPLRWGAFF

d_call: .
j_call: TRBJ2-7
clone_size: few
v_call: TRBV6-9
cdr3_nt: TGTGCCAGCAGTTCAACCTACGAGCAGTACTTC
cdr3_aa: CASSSTYEQYF

d_call: TRBD1
j_call: TRBJ1-4
clone_size: .
v_call: TRBV30
cdr3_nt: TGTGCCTGGGACCGGGACAGGGGGGAAAAACTGTTTTTT
cdr3_aa: CAWDRDRGEKLFF

d_call: .
j_call: TRBJ2-2
clone_size: many
v_call: TRBV19
cdr3_nt: TGTGCCAGTAGTATATCCAGGGAGGCCGGGGAGCTGTTTTTT
cdr3_aa: CASSISREAGELFF

d_call: TRBD1
j_call: TRBJ1-5
clone_size: .
v_call: TRBV24-1
cdr3_nt: TGTGCCACCCCCGCCGGACAGGGGGAATTATGTCAGCCCCAGCATTTT
cdr3_aa: CATPAGQGELCQPQHF

d_call: .
j_call: TRBJ2-7
clone_size: .
v_call: TRBV10-3
cdr3_nt: TGTGCCGTCAACCCCGGGAACTCCTACGAGCAGTACTTC
cdr3_aa: CAVNPGNSYEQYF

d_call: TRBD2
j_call: TRBJ2-7
clone_size: medium-sized
v_call: TRBV5-1
cdr3_nt: TGCGCCAGCCAGCTTGGAGGCGGGGGGGACGAGCAGTACTTC
cdr3_aa: CASQLGGGGDEQYF

d_call: .
j_call: TRBJ2-7
clone_size: .
v_call: TRBV5-1
cdr3_nt: TGCGCCAGCAGCCTATCGGGGGCGACCTACGAGCAGTACTTC
cdr3_aa: CASSLSGATYEQYF

d_call: TRBD2
j_call: TRBJ2-1
clone_size: .
v_call: TRBV11-2
cdr3_nt: TGTGCCAGCAGCTTAGGGTCGCTAGCGGGATACAATGAGCAGTTCTTC
cdr3_aa: CASSLGSLAGYNEQFF

d_call: .
j_call: TRBJ2-1
clone_size: few
v_call: TRBV3-1
cdr3_nt: TGTGCAAGCAGCAAAGGGGGGAATGAGCAGTTCTTC
cdr3_aa: CASSKGGNEQFF

d_call: .
j_call: TRBJ1-1
clone_size: .
v_call: TRBV7-2
cdr3_nt: TGTGCCAGCAGCTTAGGGGGGCAGGGGCGAACTGAAGCTTTCTTT
cdr3_aa: CASSLGGQGRTEAFF

d_call: .
j_call: TRBJ2-7
clone_size: .
v_call: TRBV4-1
cdr3_nt: TGCGCCAGCAGCCAAGGATTAGCGTGGGCTCAAATCTCCTACGAGCAGTACTTC
cdr3_aa: CASSQGLAWAQISYEQYF

d_call: .
j_call: TRBJ2-5
clone_size: .
v_call: TRBV7-8
cdr3_nt: TGTGCCAGCAGCCCTAGCGTTCCTGGGGGTTGGTGGACCCAGTACTTC
cdr3_aa: CASSPSVPGGWWTQYF

d_call: TRBD2
j_call: TRBJ2-3
clone_size: .
v_call: TRBV11-2
cdr3_nt: TGTGCCAGCAGCCAAGGGACTAGTAAGGCAGATACGCAGTATTTT
cdr3_aa: CASSQGTSKADTQYF

d_call: .
j_call: TRBJ1-4
clone_size: medium-sized
v_call: TRBV4-2
cdr3_nt: TGTGCCAGCAGCCAAGAGGGACCCAGGGCCGACGGCACTAATGAAAAACTGTTTTTT
cdr3_aa: CASSQEGPRADGTNEKLFF

d_call: .
j_call: TRBJ2-7
clone_size: few
v_call: TRBV7-2
cdr3_nt: TGTGCCAGCAGCTCTGTACGGATGGGGGAGCAGTACTTC
cdr3_aa: CASSSVRMGEQYF

d_call: TRBD1
j_call: TRBJ2-1
clone_size: .
v_call: TRBV5-1
cdr3_nt: TGCGCCAGCAGCTTCGGGACAGGGGTTCACAATGAGCAGTTCTTC
cdr3_aa: CASSFGTGVHNEQFF

d_call: TRBD1
j_call: TRBJ1-4
clone_size: many
v_call: TRBV6-1
cdr3_nt: TGTGCCAGCGGGAGGACAGGGGCTAATGAAAAACTGTTTTTT
cdr3_aa: CASGRTGANEKLFF

d_call: .
j_call: TRBJ1-2
clone_size: medium-sized
v_call: TRBV28
cdr3_nt: TGTGCCAGCAGTTTACCCGACGGGGGCTATGGCTACACCTTC
cdr3_aa: CASSLPDGGYGYTF

d_call: .
j_call: TRBJ1-5
clone_size: many
v_call: TRBV20-1
cdr3_nt: TGCAGTGCTACCACTACCGCGAACGGCAATCAGCCCCAGCATTTT
cdr3_aa: CSATTTANGNQPQHF

d_call: .
j_call: TRBJ1-1
clone_size: few
v_call: TRBV6-1
cdr3_nt: TGTGCCAGCACCGCCGGCCCGAACACTGAAGCTTTCTTT
cdr3_aa: CASTAGPNTEAFF

d_call: .
j_call: TRBJ2-4
clone_size: many
v_call: TRBV20-1
cdr3_nt: TGCGCCATCCTACACGGAGCCAAAAACATTCAGTACTTC
cdr3_aa: CAILHGAKNIQYF

d_call: TRBD1
j_call: TRBJ2-7
clone_size: medium-sized
v_call: TRBV18
cdr3_nt: TGTGCCAGCTCACCAGGGACAGTATTTTACGAGCAGTACTTC
cdr3_aa: CASSPGTVFYEQYF